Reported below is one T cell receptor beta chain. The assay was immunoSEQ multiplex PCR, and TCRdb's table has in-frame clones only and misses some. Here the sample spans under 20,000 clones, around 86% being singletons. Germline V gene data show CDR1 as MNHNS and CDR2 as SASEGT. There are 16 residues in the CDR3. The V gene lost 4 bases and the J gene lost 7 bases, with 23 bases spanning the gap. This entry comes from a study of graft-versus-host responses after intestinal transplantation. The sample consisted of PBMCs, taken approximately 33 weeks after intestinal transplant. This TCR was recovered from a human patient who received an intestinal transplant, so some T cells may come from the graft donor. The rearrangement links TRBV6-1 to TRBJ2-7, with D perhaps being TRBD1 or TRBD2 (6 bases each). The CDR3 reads CASSVLSSGASLEQYF. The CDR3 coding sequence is TGTGCCAGCAGTGTTCTCTCCTCGGGGGCTAGTCTTGAGCAGTACTTC.